The subject of this entry is one TCR beta chain. Source study methods: Researchers report that nucleated cell counts were estimated from reference gene primer amplification. Produced via immunoSEQ multiplex PCR; TCRdb's table is partial and in-frame only. V, J and clone size were drawn from that table, and D and trimming were deduced from the DNA. Here the sample spans under 200,000 clones, approximately 90% being singletons. Trimming removed 0 bases at V and 0 bases at J, with 9 bases between. CDR1 MNHEY and CDR2 SVGAGI come from the germline V gene. The CDR3 sequence is 16 residues long. This sample is drawn from a study of blood T cell repertoires in COVID-19. Overall study context: The United States, Italy and Spain were the sources of the acute and convalescent COVID-19 samples. T cells, B-cell-depleted T cells, or PBMCs supplied cDNA or gDNA.

The chain uses TRBV6-5 and TRBJ1-3; D is ambiguous. The sequence was collected from a man aged 45 to 65 with acute or convalescent COVID-19. The sample consisted of peripheral blood. The CDR3 DNA sequence: TGTGCCAGCAGTTACTCGACTGATTACTCTGGAAACACCATATATTTT. Translated, it gives CASSYSTDYSGNTIYF.